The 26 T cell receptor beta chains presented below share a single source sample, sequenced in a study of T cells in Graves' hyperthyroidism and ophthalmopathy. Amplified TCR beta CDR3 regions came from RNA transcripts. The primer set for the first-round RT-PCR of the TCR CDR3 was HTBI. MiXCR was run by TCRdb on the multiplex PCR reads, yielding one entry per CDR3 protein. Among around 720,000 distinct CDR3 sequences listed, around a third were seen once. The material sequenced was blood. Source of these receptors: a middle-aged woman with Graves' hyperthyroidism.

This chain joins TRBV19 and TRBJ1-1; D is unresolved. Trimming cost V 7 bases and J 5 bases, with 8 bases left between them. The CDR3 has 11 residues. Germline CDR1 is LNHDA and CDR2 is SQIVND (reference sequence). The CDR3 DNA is TGTGCCAGTATTCTTGAGACTGAAGCTTTCTTT. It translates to CASILETEAFF.

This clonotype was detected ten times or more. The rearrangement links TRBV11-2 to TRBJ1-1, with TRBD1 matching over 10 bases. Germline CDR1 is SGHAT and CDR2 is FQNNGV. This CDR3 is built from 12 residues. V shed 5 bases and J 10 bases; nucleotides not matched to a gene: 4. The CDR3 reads CASSVGQGTAFF. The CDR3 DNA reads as TGTGCCAGCAGCGTGGGACAGGGGACAGCTTTCTTT.

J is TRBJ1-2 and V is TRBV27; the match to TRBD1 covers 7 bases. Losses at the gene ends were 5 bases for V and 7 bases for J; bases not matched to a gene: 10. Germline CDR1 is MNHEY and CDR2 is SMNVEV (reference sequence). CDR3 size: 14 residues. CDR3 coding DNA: TGTGCCAGCAGTCGAGACAGGGTAGAAGGTGGCTACACCTTC. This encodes CASSRDRVEGGYTF.

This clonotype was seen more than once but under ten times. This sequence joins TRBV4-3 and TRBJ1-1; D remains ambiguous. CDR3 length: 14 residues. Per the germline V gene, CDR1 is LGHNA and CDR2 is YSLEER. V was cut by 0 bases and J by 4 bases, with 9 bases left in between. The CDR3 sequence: CASSQDPLGTEAFF. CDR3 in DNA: TGCGCCAGCAGCCAAGATCCGCTGGGCACTGAAGCTTTCTTT.

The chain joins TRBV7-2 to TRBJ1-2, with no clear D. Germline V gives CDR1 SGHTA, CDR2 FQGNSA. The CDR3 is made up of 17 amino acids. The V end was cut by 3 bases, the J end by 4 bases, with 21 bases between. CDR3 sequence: CASSFNSNGVLGYGYTF. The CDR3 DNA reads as TGTGCCAGCAGCTTTAACTCCAACGGGGTTCTTGGCTATGGCTACACCTTC.

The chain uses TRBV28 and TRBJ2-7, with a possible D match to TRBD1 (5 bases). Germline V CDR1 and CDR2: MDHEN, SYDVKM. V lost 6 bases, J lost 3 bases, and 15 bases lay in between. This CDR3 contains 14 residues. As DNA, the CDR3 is TGTGCCAGCAGGAGGCAGACAGACGGCTACGAGCAGTACTTC. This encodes CASRRQTDGYEQYF.

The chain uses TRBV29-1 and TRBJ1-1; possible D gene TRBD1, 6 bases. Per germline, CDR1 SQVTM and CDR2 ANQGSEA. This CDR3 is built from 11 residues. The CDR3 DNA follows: TGCAGGTCACAGGGTGGCACTGAAGCTTTCTTT. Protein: CRSQGGTEAFF. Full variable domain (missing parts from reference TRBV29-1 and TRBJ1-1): SAVISQKPSRDICQRGTSLTIQCQVDSQVTMMFWYRQQPGQSLTLIATANQGSEATYESGFVIDKFPISRPNLTFSTLTVSNMSPEDSSIYLCRSQGGTEAFFGQGTRLTVV.

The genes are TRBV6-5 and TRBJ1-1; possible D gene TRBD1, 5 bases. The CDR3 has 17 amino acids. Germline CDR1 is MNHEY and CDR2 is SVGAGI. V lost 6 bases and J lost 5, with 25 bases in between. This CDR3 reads CASSPSGGVGRETEAFF. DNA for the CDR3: TGTGCCAGCAGCCCCTCGGGGGGGGTGGGGCGGGAGACTGAAGCTTTCTTT.

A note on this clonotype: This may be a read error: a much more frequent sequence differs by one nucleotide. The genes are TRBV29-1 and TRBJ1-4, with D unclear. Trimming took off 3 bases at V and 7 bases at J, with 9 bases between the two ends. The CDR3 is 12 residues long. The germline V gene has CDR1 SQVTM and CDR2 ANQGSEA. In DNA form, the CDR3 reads TGCAGCGTTGAGGGTGGTGGTGAAAAACTGTTTTTT. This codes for CSVEGGGEKLFF.

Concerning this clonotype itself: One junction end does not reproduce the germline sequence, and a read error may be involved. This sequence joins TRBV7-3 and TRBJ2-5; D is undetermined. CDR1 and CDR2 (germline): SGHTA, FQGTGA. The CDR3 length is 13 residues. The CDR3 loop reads CASSQFRRETQYF. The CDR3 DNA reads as TGCGCCAGCAGCCAATTCCGCAGGGAGACCCAGTACTTC. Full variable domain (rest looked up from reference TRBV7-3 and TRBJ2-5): GAGVSQTPSNKVTEKGKYVELRCDPISGHTALYWYRQSLGQGPEFLIYFQGTGAADDSGLPNDRFFAVRPEGSVSTLKIQRTERGDSAVYLCASSQFRRETQYFGPGTRLLVL.

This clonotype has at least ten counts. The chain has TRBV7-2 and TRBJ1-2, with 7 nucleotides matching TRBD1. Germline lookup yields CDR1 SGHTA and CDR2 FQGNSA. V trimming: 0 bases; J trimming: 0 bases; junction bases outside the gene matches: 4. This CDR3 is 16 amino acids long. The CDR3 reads CASSLATGITNYGYTF. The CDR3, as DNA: TGTGCCAGCAGCTTAGCGACAGGGATTACTAACTATGGCTACACCTTC.

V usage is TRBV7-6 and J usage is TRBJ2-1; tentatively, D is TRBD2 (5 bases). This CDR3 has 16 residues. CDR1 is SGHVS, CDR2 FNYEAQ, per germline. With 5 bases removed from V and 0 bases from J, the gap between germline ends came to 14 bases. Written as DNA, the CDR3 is TGTGCCAGCAGCCCCGAGGGCCGGGACTCCTACAATGAGCAGTTCTTC. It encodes CASSPEGRDSYNEQFF.

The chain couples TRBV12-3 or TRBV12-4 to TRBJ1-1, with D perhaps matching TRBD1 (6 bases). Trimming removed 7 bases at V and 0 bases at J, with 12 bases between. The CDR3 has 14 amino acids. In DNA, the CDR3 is TGTGCCAGCAAATCAGGACAGATGAACACTGAAGCTTTCTTT. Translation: CASKSGQMNTEAFF.

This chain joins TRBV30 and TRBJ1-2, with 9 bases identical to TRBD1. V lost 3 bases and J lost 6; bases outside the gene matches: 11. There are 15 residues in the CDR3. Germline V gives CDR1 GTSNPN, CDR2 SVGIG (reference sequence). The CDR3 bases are TGTGCCTGGAGAGAACGGGACAGGGAAGTTAATGGCTACACCTTC. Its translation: CAWRERDREVNGYTF.

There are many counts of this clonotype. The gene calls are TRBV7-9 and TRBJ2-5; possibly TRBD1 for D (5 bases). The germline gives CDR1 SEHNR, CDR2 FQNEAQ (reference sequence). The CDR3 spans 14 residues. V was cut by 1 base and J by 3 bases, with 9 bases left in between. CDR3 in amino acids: CASSLVAREETQYF. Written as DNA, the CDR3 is TGTGCCAGCAGCTTAGTAGCCAGGGAAGAGACCCAGTACTTC.

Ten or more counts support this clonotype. For the CDR3, the DNA is TGTGCCAGCAGCCGACCTGAGAACACTGAAGCTTTCTTT. Protein: CASSRPENTEAFF. This sequence joins TRBV11-1 and TRBJ1-1, with D unresolved. Trimming pared 5 bases from V and 1 base from J, leaving 8 bases between. The CDR3 contains 13 residues. CDR1 is SGHAT and CDR2 is FQDESV in the germline V gene (reference sequence). The variable domain in full, with the rest retrieved from reference TRBV11-1 and TRBJ1-1, is EAEVAQSPRYKITEKSQAVAFWCDPISGHATLYWYRQILGQGPELLVQFQDESVVDDSQLPKDRFSAERLKGVDSTLKIQPAELGDSAMYLCASSRPENTEAFFGQGTRLTVV.

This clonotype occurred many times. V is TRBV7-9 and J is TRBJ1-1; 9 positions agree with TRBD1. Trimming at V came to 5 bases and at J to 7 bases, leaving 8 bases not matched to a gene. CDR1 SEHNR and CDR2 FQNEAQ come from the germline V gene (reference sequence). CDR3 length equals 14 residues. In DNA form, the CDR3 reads TGTGCCAGCAGCCCACCCACAGGGGGCCTTGAAGCTTTCTTT. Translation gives CASSPPTGGLEAFF.

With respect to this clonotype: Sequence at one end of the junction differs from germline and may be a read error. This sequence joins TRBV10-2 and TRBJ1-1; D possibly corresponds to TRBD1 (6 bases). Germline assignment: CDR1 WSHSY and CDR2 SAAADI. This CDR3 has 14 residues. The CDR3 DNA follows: TGTGCCAGCCGGACCACAGGGAAACAGAGGGAAGCTTTCTTT. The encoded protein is CASRTTGKQREAFF.

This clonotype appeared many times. The CDR3 spells CASGIRDTPVSHF. The CDR3 DNA reads TGTGCCAGCGGTATAAGGGACACACCAGTGAGCCACTTT. The V and J genes are TRBV19 and TRBJ1-6, with D maybe TRBD1 (6 bases). The CDR3 contains 13 residues. V was pared by 9 bases and J by 18 bases, with 24 bases between. The germline V gene has CDR1 LNHDA and CDR2 SQIVND (reference sequence).

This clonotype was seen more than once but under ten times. The DNA of the CDR3 is TGTGCCAGCAGACAAGAGTTAATGAACACTGAAGCTTTCTTT. It yields the protein CASRQELMNTEAFF. The J gene is TRBJ1-1, the V gene TRBV27; unclear D gene. This CDR3 is 14 amino acids long. Germline V lookup: CDR1 MNHEY, CDR2 SMNVEV (reference sequence). With 6 bases removed from V and 0 bases from J, the gap between germline ends came to 11 bases.

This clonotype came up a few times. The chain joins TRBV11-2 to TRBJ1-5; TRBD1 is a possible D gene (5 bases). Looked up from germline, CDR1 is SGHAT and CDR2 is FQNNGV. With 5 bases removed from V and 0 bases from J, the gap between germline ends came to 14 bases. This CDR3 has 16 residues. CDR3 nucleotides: TGTGCCAGCAGCAAAACAGGAGCCCGTAGCAATCAGCCCCAGCATTTT. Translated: CASSKTGARSNQPQHF.

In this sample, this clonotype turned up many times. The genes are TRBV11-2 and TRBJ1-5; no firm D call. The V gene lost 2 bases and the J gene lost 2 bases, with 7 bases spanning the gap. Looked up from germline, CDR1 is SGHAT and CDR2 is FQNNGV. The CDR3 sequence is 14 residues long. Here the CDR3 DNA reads TGTGCCAGCAGCTTAAGTAAGGGCAATCAGCCCCAGCATTTT. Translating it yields CASSLSKGNQPQHF.

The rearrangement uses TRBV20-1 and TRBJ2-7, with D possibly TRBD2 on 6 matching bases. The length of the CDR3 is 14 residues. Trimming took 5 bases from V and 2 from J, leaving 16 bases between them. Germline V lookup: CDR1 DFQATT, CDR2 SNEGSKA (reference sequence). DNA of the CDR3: TGCAGTGCTGGGTGGGGGGTAGACACCTACGAGCAGTACTTC. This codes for CSAGWGVDTYEQYF.

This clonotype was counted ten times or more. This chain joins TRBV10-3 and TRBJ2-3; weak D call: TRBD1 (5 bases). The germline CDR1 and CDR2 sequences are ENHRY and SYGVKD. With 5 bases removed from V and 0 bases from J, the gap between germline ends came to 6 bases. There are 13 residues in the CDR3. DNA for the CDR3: TGTGCCATCAGTCGACAGAGCACAGATACGCAGTATTTT. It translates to CAISRQSTDTQYF.

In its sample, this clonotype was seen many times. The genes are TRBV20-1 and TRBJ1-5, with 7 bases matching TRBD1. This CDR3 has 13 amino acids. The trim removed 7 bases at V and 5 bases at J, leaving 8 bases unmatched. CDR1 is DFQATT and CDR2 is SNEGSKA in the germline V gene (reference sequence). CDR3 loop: CSGQGVGYQPQHF. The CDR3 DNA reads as TGCAGTGGACAGGGCGTAGGGTATCAGCCCCAGCATTTT.

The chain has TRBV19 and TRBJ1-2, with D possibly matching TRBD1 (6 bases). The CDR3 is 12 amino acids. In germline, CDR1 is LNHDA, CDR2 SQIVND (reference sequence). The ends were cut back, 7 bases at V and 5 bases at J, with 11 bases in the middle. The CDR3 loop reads CASKDRLYGYTF. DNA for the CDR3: TGTGCCAGTAAGGACAGACTTTATGGCTACACCTTC.